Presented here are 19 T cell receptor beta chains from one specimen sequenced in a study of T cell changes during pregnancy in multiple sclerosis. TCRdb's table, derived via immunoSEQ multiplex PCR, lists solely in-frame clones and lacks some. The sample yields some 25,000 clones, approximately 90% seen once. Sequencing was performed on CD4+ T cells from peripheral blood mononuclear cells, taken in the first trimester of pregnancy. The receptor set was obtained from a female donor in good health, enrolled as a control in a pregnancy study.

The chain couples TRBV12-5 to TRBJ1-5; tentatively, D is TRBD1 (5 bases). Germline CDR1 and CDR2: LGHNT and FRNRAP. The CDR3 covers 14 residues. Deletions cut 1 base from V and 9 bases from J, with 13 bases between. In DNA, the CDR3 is TGTGCTAGTGGTTTGGCAACGGGGGGGGTGCCCCAGCATTTT. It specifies CASGLATGGVPQHF.

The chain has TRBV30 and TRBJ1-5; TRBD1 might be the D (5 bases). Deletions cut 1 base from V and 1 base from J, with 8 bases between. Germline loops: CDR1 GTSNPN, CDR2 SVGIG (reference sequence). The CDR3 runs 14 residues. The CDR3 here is CAWSEGASNQPQHF. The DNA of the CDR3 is TGTGCCTGGAGTGAAGGGGCGAGCAATCAGCCCCAGCATTTT. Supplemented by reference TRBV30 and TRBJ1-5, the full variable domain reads SQTIHQWPATLVQPVGSPLSLECTVEGTSNPNLYWYRQAAGRGLQLLFYSVGIGQISSEVPQNLSASRPQDRQFILSSKKLLLSDSGFYLCAWSEGASNQPQHFGDGTRLSIL.

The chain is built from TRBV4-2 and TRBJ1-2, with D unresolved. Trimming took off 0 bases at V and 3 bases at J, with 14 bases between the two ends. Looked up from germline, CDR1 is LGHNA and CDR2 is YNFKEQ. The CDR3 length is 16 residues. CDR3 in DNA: TGTGCCAGCAGCCAAGATCAGGCAGGTTTTGACTATGGCTACACCTTC. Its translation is CASSQDQAGFDYGYTF.

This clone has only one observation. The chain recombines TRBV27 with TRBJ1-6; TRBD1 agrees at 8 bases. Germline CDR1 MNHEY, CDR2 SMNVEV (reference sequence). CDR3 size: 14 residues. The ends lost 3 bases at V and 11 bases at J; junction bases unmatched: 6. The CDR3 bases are TGTGCCAGCAGTTTTTCGGCCAGGGGGCCACCCCTCCACTTT. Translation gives CASSFSARGPPLHF.

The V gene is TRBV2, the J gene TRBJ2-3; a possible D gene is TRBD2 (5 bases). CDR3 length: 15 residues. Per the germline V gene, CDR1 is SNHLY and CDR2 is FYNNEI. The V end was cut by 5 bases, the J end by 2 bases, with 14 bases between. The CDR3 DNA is TGTGCCAGCAGTCGGACTTCCCCTAACACAGATACGCAGTATTTT. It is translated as CASSRTSPNTDTQYF.

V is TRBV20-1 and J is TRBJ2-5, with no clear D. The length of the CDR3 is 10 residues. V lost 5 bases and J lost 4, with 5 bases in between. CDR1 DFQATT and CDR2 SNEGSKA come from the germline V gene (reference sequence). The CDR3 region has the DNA TGCAGTGCTTCGGTAGAGACCCAGTACTTC. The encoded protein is CSASVETQYF.

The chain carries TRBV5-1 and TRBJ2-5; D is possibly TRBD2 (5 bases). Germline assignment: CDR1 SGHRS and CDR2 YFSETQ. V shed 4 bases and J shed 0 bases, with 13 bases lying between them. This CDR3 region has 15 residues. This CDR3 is CASSLVPGYQETQYF. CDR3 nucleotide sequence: TGCGCCAGCAGCCTGGTCCCGGGGTACCAAGAGACCCAGTACTTC.

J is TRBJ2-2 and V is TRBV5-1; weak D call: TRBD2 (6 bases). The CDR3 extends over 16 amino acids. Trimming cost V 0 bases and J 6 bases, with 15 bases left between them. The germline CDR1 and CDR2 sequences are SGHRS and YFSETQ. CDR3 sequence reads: CASSLGRLDGAGELFF. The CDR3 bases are TGCGCCAGCAGCTTGGGACGACTAGACGGGGCCGGGGAGCTGTTTTTT.

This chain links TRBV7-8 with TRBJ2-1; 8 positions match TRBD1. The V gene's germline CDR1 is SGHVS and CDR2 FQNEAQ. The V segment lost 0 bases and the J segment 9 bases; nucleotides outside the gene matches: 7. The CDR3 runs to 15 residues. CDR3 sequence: CASSLADRELGEQFF. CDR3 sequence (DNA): TGTGCCAGCAGCTTAGCGGACAGGGAGCTCGGTGAGCAGTTCTTC.

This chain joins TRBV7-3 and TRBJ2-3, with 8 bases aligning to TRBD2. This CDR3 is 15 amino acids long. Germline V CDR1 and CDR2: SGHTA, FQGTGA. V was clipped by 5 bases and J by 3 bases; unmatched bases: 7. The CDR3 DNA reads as TGTGCCAGCAGCACTATAGCGGGGCAAACAGATACGCAGTATTTT. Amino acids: CASSTIAGQTDTQYF.

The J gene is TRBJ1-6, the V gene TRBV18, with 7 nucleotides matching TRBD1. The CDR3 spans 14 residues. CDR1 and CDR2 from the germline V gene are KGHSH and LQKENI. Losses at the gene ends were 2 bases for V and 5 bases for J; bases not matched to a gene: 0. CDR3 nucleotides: TGTGCCAGCTCACCAGGGACAGATAATTCACCCCTCCACTTT. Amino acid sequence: CASSPGTDNSPLHF. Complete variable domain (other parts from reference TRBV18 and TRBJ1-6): NAGVMQNPRHLVRRRGQEARLRCSPMKGHSHVYWYRQLPEEGLKFMVYLQKENIIDESGMPKERFSAEFPKEGPSILRIQQVVRGDSAAYFCASSPGTDNSPLHFGNGTRLTVT.

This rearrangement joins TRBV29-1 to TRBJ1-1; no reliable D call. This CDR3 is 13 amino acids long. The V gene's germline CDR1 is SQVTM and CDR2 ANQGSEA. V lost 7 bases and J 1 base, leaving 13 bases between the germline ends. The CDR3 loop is CSGWPGGNTEAFF. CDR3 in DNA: TGCAGCGGCTGGCCCGGAGGGAACACTGAAGCTTTCTTT.

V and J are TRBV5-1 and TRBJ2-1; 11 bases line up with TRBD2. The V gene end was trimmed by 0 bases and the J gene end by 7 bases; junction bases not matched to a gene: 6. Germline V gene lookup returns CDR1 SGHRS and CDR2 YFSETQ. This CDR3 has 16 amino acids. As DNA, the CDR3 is TGCGCCAGCAGCTTGGAAGTTAGCGGGAGGGCTAATGAGCAGTTCTTC. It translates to CASSLEVSGRANEQFF.

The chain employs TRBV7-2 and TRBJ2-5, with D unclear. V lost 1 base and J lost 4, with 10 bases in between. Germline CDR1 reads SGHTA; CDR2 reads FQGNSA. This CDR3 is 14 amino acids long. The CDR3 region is CASSLDASLETQYF. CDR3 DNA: TGTGCCAGCAGCTTAGATGCTAGTCTAGAGACCCAGTACTTC.

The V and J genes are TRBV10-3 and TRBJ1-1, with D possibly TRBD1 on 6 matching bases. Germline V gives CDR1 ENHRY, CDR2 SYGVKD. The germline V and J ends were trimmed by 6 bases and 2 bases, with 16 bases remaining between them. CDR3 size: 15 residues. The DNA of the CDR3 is TGTGCCATCAGGCTACAGGGTTTTCTCAACACTGAAGCTTTCTTT. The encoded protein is CAIRLQGFLNTEAFF.

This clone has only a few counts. CDR3 nucleotides: TGTGCCAGCAGCCCAAGGGGGTCTGGAAACACCATATATTTT. Amino acid sequence: CASSPRGSGNTIYF. The J gene is TRBJ1-3, the V gene TRBV7-8, with D possibly being TRBD1 (6 bases). V was clipped by 5 bases and J by 1 base, with 9 bases between them. The CDR3 covers 14 residues. Per germline, CDR1 SGHVS and CDR2 FQNEAQ. Filled out from reference TRBV7-8 and TRBJ1-3, the complete variable domain reads GAGVSQSPRYKVAKRGQDVALRCDPISGHVSLFWYQQALGQGPEFLTYFQNEAQLDKSGLPSDRFFAERPEGSVSTLKIQRTQQEDSAVYLCASSPRGSGNTIYFGEGSWLTVV.

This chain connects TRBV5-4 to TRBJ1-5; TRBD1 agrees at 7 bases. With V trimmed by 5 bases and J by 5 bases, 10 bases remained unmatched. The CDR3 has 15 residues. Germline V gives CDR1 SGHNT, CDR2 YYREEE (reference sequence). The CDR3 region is CASSSSPGGDQPQHF. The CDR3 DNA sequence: TGTGCCAGCAGTTCCTCCCCAGGGGGTGATCAGCCCCAGCATTTT.

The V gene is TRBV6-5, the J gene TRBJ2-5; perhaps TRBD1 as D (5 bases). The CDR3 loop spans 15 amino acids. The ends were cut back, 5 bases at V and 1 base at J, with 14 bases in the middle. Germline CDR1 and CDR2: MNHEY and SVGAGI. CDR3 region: CASSPRDSAQETQYF. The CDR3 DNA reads TGTGCCAGCAGTCCCCGTGACAGCGCCCAAGAGACCCAGTACTTC.

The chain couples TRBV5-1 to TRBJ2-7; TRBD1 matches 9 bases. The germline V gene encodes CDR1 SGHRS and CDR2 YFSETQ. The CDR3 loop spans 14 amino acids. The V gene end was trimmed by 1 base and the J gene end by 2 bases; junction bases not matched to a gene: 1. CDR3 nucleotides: TGCGCCAGCAGCTTGCGACAGGGGGCCTACGAGCAGTACTTC. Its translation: CASSLRQGAYEQYF. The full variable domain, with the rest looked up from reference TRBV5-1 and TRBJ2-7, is KAGVTQTPRYLIKTRGQQVTLSCSPISGHRSVSWYQQTPGQGLQFLFEYFSETQRNKGNFPGRFSGRQFSNSRSEMNVSTLELGDSALYLCASSLRQGAYEQYFGPGTRLTVT.